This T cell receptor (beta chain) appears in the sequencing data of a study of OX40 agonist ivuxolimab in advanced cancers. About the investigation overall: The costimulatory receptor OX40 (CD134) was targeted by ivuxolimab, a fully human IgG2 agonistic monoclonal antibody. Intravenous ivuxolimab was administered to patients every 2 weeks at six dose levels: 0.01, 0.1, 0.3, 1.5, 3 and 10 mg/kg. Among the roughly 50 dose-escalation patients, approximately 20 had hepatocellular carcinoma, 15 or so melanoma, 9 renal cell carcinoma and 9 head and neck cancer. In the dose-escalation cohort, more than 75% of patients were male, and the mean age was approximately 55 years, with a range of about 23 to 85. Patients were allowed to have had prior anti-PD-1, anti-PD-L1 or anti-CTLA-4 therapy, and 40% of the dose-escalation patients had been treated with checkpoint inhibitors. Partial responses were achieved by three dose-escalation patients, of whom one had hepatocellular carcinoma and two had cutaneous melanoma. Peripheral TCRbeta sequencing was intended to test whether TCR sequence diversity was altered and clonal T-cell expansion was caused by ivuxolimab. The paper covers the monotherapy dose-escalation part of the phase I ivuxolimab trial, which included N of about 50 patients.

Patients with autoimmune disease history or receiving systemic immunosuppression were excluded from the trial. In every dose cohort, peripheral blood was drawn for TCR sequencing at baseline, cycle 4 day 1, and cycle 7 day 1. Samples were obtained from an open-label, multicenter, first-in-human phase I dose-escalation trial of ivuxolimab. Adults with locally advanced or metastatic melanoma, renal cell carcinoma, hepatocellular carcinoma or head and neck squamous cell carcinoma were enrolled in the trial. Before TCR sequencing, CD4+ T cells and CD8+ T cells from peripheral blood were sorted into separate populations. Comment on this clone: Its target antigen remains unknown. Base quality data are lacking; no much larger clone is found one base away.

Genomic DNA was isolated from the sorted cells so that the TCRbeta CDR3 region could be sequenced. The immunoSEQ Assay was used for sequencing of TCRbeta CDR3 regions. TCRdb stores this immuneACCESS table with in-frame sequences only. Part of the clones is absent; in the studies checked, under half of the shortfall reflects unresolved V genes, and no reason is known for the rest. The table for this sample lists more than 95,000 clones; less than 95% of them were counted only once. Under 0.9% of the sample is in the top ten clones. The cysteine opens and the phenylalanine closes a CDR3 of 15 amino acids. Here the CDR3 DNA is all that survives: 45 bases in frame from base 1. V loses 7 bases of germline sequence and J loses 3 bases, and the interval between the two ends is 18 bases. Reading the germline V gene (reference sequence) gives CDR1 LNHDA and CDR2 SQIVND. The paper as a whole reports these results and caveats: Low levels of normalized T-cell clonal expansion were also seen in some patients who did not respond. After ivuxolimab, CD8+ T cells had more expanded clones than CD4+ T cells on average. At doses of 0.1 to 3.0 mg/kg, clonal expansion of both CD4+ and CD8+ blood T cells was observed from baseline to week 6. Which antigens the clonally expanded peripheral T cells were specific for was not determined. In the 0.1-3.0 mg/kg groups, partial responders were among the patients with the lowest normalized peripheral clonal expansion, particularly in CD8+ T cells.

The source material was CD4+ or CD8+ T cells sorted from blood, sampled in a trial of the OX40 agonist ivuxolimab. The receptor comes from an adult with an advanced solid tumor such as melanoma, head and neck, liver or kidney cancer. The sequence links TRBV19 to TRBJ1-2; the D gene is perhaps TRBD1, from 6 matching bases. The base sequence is TGTGCCAGTACCGACGAGAGGGGGGATGACTATGGCTACACCTTC. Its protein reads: CASTDERGDDYGYTF. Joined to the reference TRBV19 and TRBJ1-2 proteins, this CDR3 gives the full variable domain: DGGITQSPKYLFRKEGQNVTLSCEQNLNHDAMYWYRQDPGQGLRLIYYSQIVNDFQKGDIAEGYSVSREKKESFPLTVTSAQKNPTAFYLCASTDERGDDYGYTFGSGTRLTVV.